The 29 T cell receptor beta chains given below trace back to one sample, sequenced in a study of cytomegalovirus exposure and HLA in healthy donors. The table came from immunoSEQ multiplex PCR; TCRdb's copy has only in-frame clones and leaves some out. This table has 55,000 to 75,000 clones, around 95% appearing once. Sequencing was done on a sample of PBMCs. Receptors were obtained from a man aged 18-30 years in good health and CMV-seropositive.

This chain uses TRBV10-3 with TRBJ2-7, with no clear D. Germline V CDR1 and CDR2: ENHRY, SYGVKD. V lost 0 bases and J lost 7, with 7 bases in between. The CDR3 has 12 amino acids. CDR3 sequence (DNA): TGTGCCATCAGTGAGTCCCCAGGAGAGCAGTACTTC. It specifies CAISESPGEQYF.

The rearrangement links TRBV5-7 to TRBJ1-5; 12 positions agree with TRBD1. TRBV5-7 counts as an open reading frame of uncertain function. CDR3 size: 17 residues. The trim removed 4 bases at V and 2 bases at J, leaving 7 bases unmatched. CDR3 region: CASSAGDRGPGNQPQHF. CDR3 coding DNA: TGTGCCAGCAGCGCTGGGGACAGGGGGCCGGGCAATCAGCCCCAGCATTTT.

The J gene is TRBJ1-4, the V gene TRBV2; D ambiguous. CDR3 size: 12 residues. CDR1 and CDR2 (germline): SNHLY, FYNNEI. V was pared by 0 bases and J by 10 bases, with 6 bases between. CDR3 protein: CASSEARGKLFF. Written as DNA, the CDR3 is TGTGCCAGCAGTGAAGCTCGGGGAAAACTGTTTTTT. Combining the CDR3 with reference TRBV2 and TRBJ1-4 gives the whole variable domain EPEVTQTPSHQVTQMGQEVILRCVPISNHLYFYWYRQILGQKVEFLVSFYNNEISEKSEIFDDQFSVERPDGSNFTLKIRSTKLEDSAMYFCASSEARGKLFFGSGTQLSVL.

The gene calls are TRBV7-9 and TRBJ2-7; TRBD1 might be the D (5 bases). Germline CDR1 and CDR2: SEHNR and FQNEAQ (reference sequence). V was trimmed by 4 bases and J by 0 bases, leaving 7 bases between them. CDR3 length equals 13 residues. Written as DNA, the CDR3 is TGTGCCAGCAGCTCTGACAGCTCCTACGAGCAGTACTTC. Encoded protein: CASSSDSSYEQYF.

The rearrangement joins TRBV4-1 to TRBJ1-5; possible D gene TRBD1, 5 bases. Germline V gene data show CDR1 as MGHRA and CDR2 as YSYEKL. Trimming left V 0 bases short and J 6 bases short, with 12 bases between. This CDR3 has 15 amino acids. This CDR3 is CASSQDLTGGQPQHF. The CDR3 region has the DNA TGCGCCAGCAGCCAAGATCTGACCGGGGGTCAGCCCCAGCATTTT.

The chain joins TRBV9 to TRBJ2-2; maybe TRBD2 (6 bases). Germline V gene lookup returns CDR1 SGDLS and CDR2 YYNGEE. The germline V and J ends were trimmed by 3 bases and 5 bases, with 11 bases remaining between them. CDR3 length equals 14 residues. The CDR3 DNA sequence: TGTGCCAGCAGCGATATCGGACTAACCGGGGAGCTGTTTTTT. It is translated as CASSDIGLTGELFF.

This chain links TRBV7-9 with TRBJ1-3; D ambiguous. Germline V lookup: CDR1 SEHNR, CDR2 FQNEAQ (reference sequence). The CDR3 has 16 residues. The V end was cut by 3 bases, the J end by 0 bases, with 12 bases between. The CDR3 nucleotides read TGTGCCAGCAGCTTGCTCGGCGGGAGCTCTGGAAACACCATATATTTT. Translated, it gives CASSLLGGSSGNTIYF.

The genes are TRBV6-1 and TRBJ1-3; D is perhaps TRBD1 (6 bases). The germline V gene has CDR1 MNHNS and CDR2 SASEGT. CDR3 length: 12 amino acids. The ends were cut back, 2 bases at V and 7 bases at J, with 6 bases in the middle. The CDR3 DNA is TGTGCCAGCAGTGAACAGGGGAACACCATATATTTT. This translates into CASSEQGNTIYF.

This clone was detected only once. The chain links TRBV28 to TRBJ2-7, with TRBD2 matching over 11 bases. The germline V gene has CDR1 MDHEN and CDR2 SYDVKM. Unmatched junction bases numbered 5, after V lost 6 bases and J lost 4 bases. The CDR3 has 14 amino acids. The CDR3 protein is CASRPTSGSYEQYF. Here the CDR3 DNA reads TGTGCCAGCAGACCCACTAGCGGGAGTTACGAGCAGTACTTC.

This clone has just a few counts. The V call is TRBV11-2, the J call TRBJ2-7; D might be TRBD2 (5 bases). The germline CDR1 and CDR2 sequences are SGHAT and FQNNGV. This CDR3 comprises 13 residues. With 5 bases removed from V and 7 bases from J, the gap between germline ends came to 15 bases. The CDR3, as DNA: TGTGCCAGCAGCCTAGGAGGCCCTTGGGAGCAGTACTTC. Protein product: CASSLGGPWEQYF.

V gene TRBV5-4 combines with J gene TRBJ2-7; a weak D match, TRBD2 (6 bases). This CDR3 spans 14 amino acids. Germline V gene sequence: CDR1 SGHNT, CDR2 YYREEE (reference sequence). V was shortened by 0 bases and J by 0 bases, with 7 bases between the two germline ends. CDR3 residues: CASSLGDSSYEQYF. The CDR3 nucleotides read TGTGCCAGCAGCTTGGGGGACTCCTCCTACGAGCAGTACTTC.

The V and J genes are TRBV27 and TRBJ2-4, with 7 positions matching TRBD1. V shed 4 bases, J shed 3 bases, and the junction held 12 bases outside the gene matches. This CDR3 is 17 amino acids long. CDR1 is MNHEY, CDR2 SMNVEV, per germline (reference sequence). CDR3 protein: CASSSPGGEGVKNIQYF. CDR3 coding DNA: TGTGCCAGCAGTTCCCCAGGGGGTGAAGGGGTCAAAAACATTCAGTACTTC.

J is TRBJ2-2 and V is TRBV5-1; 7 nucleotides agree with TRBD1. The CDR3 sequence is 16 residues long. V was pared by 7 bases and J by 4 bases, with 13 bases of the junction left unmatched. CDR1 and CDR2 from the germline V gene are SGHRS and YFSETQ. CDR3 residues: CASRSAGTEPTGELFF. The CDR3 DNA sequence: TGCGCCAGCCGCTCCGCCGGGACAGAGCCCACCGGGGAGCTGTTTTTT.

V gene TRBV6-4 combines with J gene TRBJ2-4; 8 bases are shared with TRBD1. The CDR3 is made up of 18 amino acids. Trimming took 6 bases from V and 2 from J; bases not matched to a gene: 15. From germline, CDR1 is MRHNA and CDR2 SNTAGT. CDR3 protein: CASRGGRGHSESKNIQYF. The CDR3 nucleotides read TGTGCCAGCAGAGGGGGCAGGGGGCATAGCGAGTCCAAAAACATTCAGTACTTC.

This rearrangement joins TRBV5-1 to TRBJ2-7, with D hard to call. The CDR3 loop spans 11 amino acids. Germline V lookup: CDR1 SGHRS, CDR2 YFSETQ. Trimming left V 4 bases short and J 3 bases short, with 5 bases between. CDR3 coding DNA: TGCGCCAGCAGCAACAGCTACGAGCAGTACTTC. The encoded protein is CASSNSYEQYF.

The rearrangement uses TRBV5-4 and TRBJ2-1, with TRBD1 identical over 7 bases. This CDR3 spans 18 amino acids. Germline loops: CDR1 SGHNT, CDR2 YYREEE (reference sequence). Losses at the gene ends were 0 bases for V and 2 bases for J; bases not matched to a gene: 11. The CDR3 loop is CASSLGGPGQGAYNEQFF. The CDR3 region has the DNA TGTGCCAGCAGCTTGGGGGGGCCGGGGCAGGGGGCCTACAATGAGCAGTTCTTC.

The chain couples TRBV7-2 to TRBJ1-1; 8 nucleotides line up with TRBD1. V dropped 5 bases and J dropped 1; count of bases not matched to a gene: 3. Germline-derived CDR1 and CDR2 are SGHTA and FQGNSA. This CDR3 comprises 14 residues. The CDR3 loop reads CASSKQGGNTEAFF. In DNA, the CDR3 is TGTGCCAGCAGCAAACAGGGGGGGAACACTGAAGCTTTCTTT.

This sequence joins TRBV28 and TRBJ1-5; no definite D call. V was pared by 5 bases and J by 4 bases, with 24 bases between. The germline CDR1 and CDR2 sequences are MDHEN and SYDVKM. The CDR3 sequence is 18 residues long. This CDR3 reads CASSILRVLQNRNQPQHF. In nucleotides, the CDR3 is TGTGCCAGCAGTATCCTCCGGGTCCTGCAAAACCGAAATCAGCCCCAGCATTTT. Using reference TRBV28 and TRBJ1-5 for the parts outside the CDR3, the full variable domain is DVKVTQSSRYLVKRTGEKVFLECVQDMDHENMFWYRQDPGLGLRLIYFSYDVKMKEKGDIPEGYSVSREKKERFSLILESASTNQTSMYLCASSILRVLQNRNQPQHFGDGTRLSIL.

The chain links TRBV5-1 to TRBJ2-2; weak D call: TRBD1 (5 bases). V lost 1 base and J 3 bases, leaving 10 bases between the germline ends. Per the germline V gene, CDR1 is SGHRS and CDR2 is YFSETQ. This CDR3 has 15 residues. CDR3 DNA sequence: TGCGCCAGCAGCTTGCAGGGATCCCACACCGGGGAGCTGTTTTTT. Translating it yields CASSLQGSHTGELFF.

The chain employs TRBV7-9 and TRBJ2-1; weak D call: TRBD2 (6 bases). Trimming left V 3 bases short and J 7 bases short, with 19 bases between. The germline CDR1 and CDR2 sequences are SEHNR and FQNEAQ (reference sequence). The CDR3 runs to 16 residues. As DNA, the CDR3 is TGTGCCAGCAGCTTTGGACGGGAGACCCCAGAAAATGAGCAGTTCTTC. This translates into CASSFGRETPENEQFF.

In DNA form, the CDR3 reads TGCGCCAGCAGTCAATGCTATTCACAGGGACAGGGGGCGTTGTGTGAAGCTTTCTTT. The encoded protein is CASSQCYSQGQGALCEAFF. The chain uses TRBV23-1 and TRBJ1-1; 12 positions match TRBD1. TRBV23-1 is given ORF status, its function remaining uncertain. The V gene end was trimmed by 1 base and the J gene end by 7 bases; junction bases not matched to a gene: 16. This CDR3 has 19 amino acids.

The chain uses TRBV6-6 and TRBJ2-2, with TRBD1 as a possible D gene (6 bases). There are 16 residues in the CDR3. V was clipped by 6 bases and J by 0 bases, with 14 bases between them. Germline CDR1 reads MNHNY; CDR2 reads SVGAGI (reference sequence). As DNA, the CDR3 is TGTGCCAGCAGCAATGACAGGCCGACGAACACCGGGGAGCTGTTTTTT. Translation gives CASSNDRPTNTGELFF.

The rearrangement joins TRBV27 to TRBJ1-1; no definite D call. The germline gives CDR1 MNHEY, CDR2 SMNVEV (reference sequence). This CDR3 region has 12 residues. Deletions cut 6 bases from V and 8 bases from J, with 13 bases between. Here the CDR3 reads CASRTRTGEAFF. The CDR3 DNA follows: TGTGCCAGCAGGACCCGCACCGGGGAAGCTTTCTTT.

V and J are TRBV12-5 and TRBJ1-5, with unresolved D. In germline, CDR1 is LGHNT, CDR2 FRNRAP. With 5 bases removed from V and 7 bases from J, the gap between germline ends came to 18 bases. The CDR3 sequence is 15 residues long. CDR3 coding DNA: TGTGCTAGTGGTCCCGGGGTAGTAGTGGGACAGCCCCAGCATTTT. It translates to CASGPGVVVGQPQHF.

This chain links TRBV5-6 with TRBJ2-1, with D perhaps matching TRBD2 (6 bases). CDR1 is SGHDT and CDR2 is YYEEEE in the germline V gene. V was pared by 4 bases and J by 10 bases, with 21 bases between. This CDR3 is 15 amino acids long. For the CDR3, the DNA is TGTGCCAGCAGCGGGTCCGGGACTTCCCTCGGGGAGCAGTTCTTC. It yields the protein CASSGSGTSLGEQFF.

This chain links TRBV5-6 with TRBJ1-1; D gene unclear. CDR1 and CDR2 from the germline V gene are SGHDT and YYEEEE. Trimming took off 2 bases at V and 1 base at J, with 3 bases between the two ends. There are 12 residues in the CDR3. CDR3 nucleotides: TGTGCCAGCAGCTTCAGGAACACTGAAGCTTTCTTT. This translates into CASSFRNTEAFF.

The chain combines TRBV30 with TRBJ2-7; a possible D gene is TRBD1 (6 bases). CDR3 length: 13 amino acids. V was clipped by 1 base and J by 4 bases, with 11 bases between them. Germline CDR1 GTSNPN, CDR2 SVGIG (reference sequence). The CDR3 region has the DNA TGTGCCTGGAGTGCCAGGGGATTATACGAGCAGTACTTC. Amino acids: CAWSARGLYEQYF.

The chain carries TRBV7-7 and TRBJ2-5; D call uncertain. The V end lost 1 base, the J end lost 5 bases, and 8 bases lay between the germline ends. The CDR3 is 13 residues long. Germline CDR1 reads SSHAT; CDR2 reads FNYEAQ (reference sequence). CDR3 in amino acids: CASSLGFAETQYF. CDR3 in DNA: TGTGCCAGCAGCTTAGGCTTTGCGGAGACCCAGTACTTC.

The CDR3 protein is CASRLGGQGGSYYGYTF. The CDR3 bases are TGTGCCAGCAGGCTGGGCGGACAGGGTGGGTCTTACTATGGCTACACCTTC. The chain is built from TRBV2 and TRBJ1-2, with 8 bases that match TRBD1. Germline values: CDR1 SNHLY, CDR2 FYNNEI. The V and J ends lost 6 bases and 3 bases, in that order; junction bases with no gene match: 15. CDR3 length equals 17 residues.